A single sample gave rise to the 12 T cell receptor beta chains below, sequenced in a study of T cell responses to AZD1222 COVID-19 vaccine. The method was immunoSEQ multiplex PCR; TCRdb's version includes in-frame clones alone and lacks a portion of them. The sample shows about 120,000 clones, around 90% of them seen only once. Sequencing was performed on peripheral blood, taken on day 0 of AZD1222 vaccination. The receptors stem from an adult in good health.

The V gene is TRBV7-8, the J gene TRBJ1-2; 7 bases agree with TRBD1. CDR1 is SGHVS, CDR2 FQNEAQ, per germline. J gave up 3 bases and V 3 bases, and 4 bases lay outside the gene matches. The CDR3 spans 14 residues. CDR3 amino acids: CASSLSQGDYGYTF. As DNA, the CDR3 is TGTGCCAGCAGCTTGAGTCAGGGGGACTATGGCTACACCTTC.

The chain employs TRBV6-1 and TRBJ1-1, with 8 nucleotides matching TRBD1. CDR3 length: 16 amino acids. In germline, CDR1 is MNHNS, CDR2 SASEGT. Unmatched junction bases numbered 4, after V lost 0 bases and J lost 1 base. The chain's CDR3 is CASSEALGTGNTEAFF. The CDR3 nucleotides read TGTGCCAGCAGTGAAGCGCTTGGGACAGGGAACACTGAAGCTTTCTTT.

J is TRBJ1-2 and V is TRBV6-5; 7 bases are a match to TRBD1. Germline trimming cut 10 bases from V and 4 bases from J; bases unmatched to any gene: 3. The CDR3 length is 11 residues. The germline V gene has CDR1 MNHEY and CDR2 SVGAGI. DNA for the CDR3: TGTGCCATCGGGACAGCCTATGGCTACACCTTC. Residues: CAIGTAYGYTF.

The chain combines TRBV27 with TRBJ1-2; the D gene is possibly TRBD1 (5 bases). Trimming pared 5 bases from V and 2 bases from J, leaving 12 bases between. CDR1 and CDR2 (germline): MNHEY, SMNVEV (reference sequence). The CDR3 has 14 amino acids. CDR3 residues: CASSPLGGNYGYTF. The CDR3 DNA is TGTGCCAGCAGTCCCTTGGGGGGGAACTATGGCTACACCTTC.

V gene TRBV7-8 combines with J gene TRBJ1-1; TRBD1 aligns across 9 bases. The CDR3 loop spans 15 amino acids. V lost 6 bases, J lost 1 base, and 6 bases stayed unmatched. The germline CDR1 and CDR2 sequences are SGHVS and FQNEAQ. As DNA, the CDR3 is TGTGCCAGCAGACGGACAGGGGCTGGGAACACTGAAGCTTTCTTT. Translating gives CASRRTGAGNTEAFF.

The chain has TRBV27 and TRBJ1-2, with TRBD1 matching 8 bases. This CDR3 contains 16 residues. Germline-derived CDR1 and CDR2 are MNHEY and SMNVEV (reference sequence). Unmatched junction bases numbered 12, after V lost 5 bases and J lost 4 bases. The CDR3 DNA reads as TGTGCCAGCAGTCCGACCGTATACGGACAGGGCTATGGCTACACCTTC. This gives the protein CASSPTVYGQGYGYTF.

The rearrangement uses TRBV7-2 and TRBJ1-6; tentative D call: TRBD1 (5 bases). The ends were cut back, 5 bases at V and 7 bases at J, with 18 bases in the middle. This CDR3 is 16 amino acids long. Germline CDR1 reads SGHTA; CDR2 reads FQGNSA. The CDR3, as DNA: TGTGCCAGCAGCCCTGTTGCGGGGACGGGAAATTCACCCCTCCACTTT. Translation: CASSPVAGTGNSPLHF.

The chain recombines TRBV4-3 with TRBJ2-1; D is unresolved. V was trimmed by 5 bases and J by 6 bases, leaving 20 bases between them. CDR1 and CDR2 (germline): LGHNA, YSLEER. The length of the CDR3 is 16 residues. CDR3 residues: CASSSNPAKSINEQFF. Written as DNA, the CDR3 is TGCGCCAGCAGCTCAAACCCTGCGAAGAGTATCAATGAGCAGTTCTTC.

This chain links TRBV7-2 with TRBJ2-7; a possible D gene is TRBD2 (5 bases). Trimming took 3 bases from V and 4 from J, leaving 10 bases between them. The CDR3 is made up of 13 amino acids. CDR1 SGHTA and CDR2 FQGNSA come from the germline V gene. CDR3 sequence reads: CASSLPGIYEQYF. CDR3 DNA: TGTGCCAGCAGCTTGCCGGGGATTTACGAGCAGTACTTC.

This chain's CDR3 is CSVFSGGASGTQYF. CDR3 nucleotide sequence: TGCAGCGTTTTTAGCGGGGGGGCCTCTGGTACGCAGTATTTT. V and J are TRBV29-1 and TRBJ2-3; 11 nucleotides agree with TRBD2. Germline V gene lookup returns CDR1 SQVTM and CDR2 ANQGSEA. The trim removed 5 bases at V and 8 bases at J, leaving 9 bases unmatched. The length of the CDR3 is 14 residues.

For the CDR3, the DNA is TGTGCCAGCAGCTTAGAGGGCAGGGCCAATTCACCCCTCCACTTT. This translates into CASSLEGRANSPLHF. The chain joins TRBV7-9 to TRBJ1-6; a weak D match, TRBD1 (5 bases). There are 15 residues in the CDR3. The germline V gene encodes CDR1 SEHNR and CDR2 FQNEAQ (reference sequence). V lost 1 base, J lost 7 bases, and 11 bases lay in between. Full variable domain (remainder filled in from reference TRBV7-9 and TRBJ1-6): DTGVSQNPRHKITKRGQNVTFRCDPISEHNRLYWYRQTLGQGPEFLTYFQNEAQLEKSRLLSDRFSAERPKGSFSTLEIQRTEQGDSAMYLCASSLEGRANSPLHFGNGTRLTVT.

CDR3 DNA: TGTGCCAGCAGTCAAGTGAACACTGAAGCTTTCTTT. It encodes CASSQVNTEAFF. This chain joins TRBV12-3 or TRBV12-4 and TRBJ1-1; D gene uncertain. With 5 bases removed from V and 0 bases from J, the gap between germline ends came to 4 bases. The CDR3 is 12 residues long.